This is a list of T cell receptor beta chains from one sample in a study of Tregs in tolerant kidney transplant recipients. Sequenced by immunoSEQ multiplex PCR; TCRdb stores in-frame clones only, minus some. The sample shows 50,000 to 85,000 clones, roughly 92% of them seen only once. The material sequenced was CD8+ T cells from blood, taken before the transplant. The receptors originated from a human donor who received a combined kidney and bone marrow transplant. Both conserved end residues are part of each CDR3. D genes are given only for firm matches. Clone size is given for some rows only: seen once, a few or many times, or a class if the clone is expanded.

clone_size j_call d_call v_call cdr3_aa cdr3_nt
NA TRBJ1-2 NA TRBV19 CASSMGSRSGSTNYGYTF TGTGCCAGTAGTATGGGATCTCGGAGCGGCTCTACTAACTATGGCTACACCTTC
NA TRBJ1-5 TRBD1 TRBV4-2 CASSQEQGYSNQPQHF TGTGCCAGCAGCCAAGAACAGGGGTATAGCAATCAGCCCCAGCATTTT
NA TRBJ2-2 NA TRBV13 CASWTNTGELFF TGTGCCAGCTGGACTAACACCGGGGAGCTGTTTTTT
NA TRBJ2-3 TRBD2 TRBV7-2 CASSPSGFTDTQYF TGTGCCAGCAGCCCTAGCGGGTTCACAGATACGCAGTATTTT
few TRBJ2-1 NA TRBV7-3 CASSSGLGRNEQFF TGTGCCAGCAGCTCGGGACTGGGTCGAAATGAGCAGTTCTTC
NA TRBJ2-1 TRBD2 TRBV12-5 CASGLTSGYNEQFF TGTGCTAGTGGTTTGACTAGCGGATACAATGAGCAGTTCTTC
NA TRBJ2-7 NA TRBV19 CASSARQSSSYEQYF TGTGCCAGTAGTGCCCGACAGTCGAGCTCCTACGAGCAGTACTTC
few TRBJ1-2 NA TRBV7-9 CASSSRTTNYGYTF TGTGCCAGCAGCTCACGGACAACTAACTATGGCTACACCTTC
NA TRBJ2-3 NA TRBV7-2 CASSTTGVRGQYF TGTGCCAGCAGCACGACCGGCGTTCGGGGGCAGTATTTT
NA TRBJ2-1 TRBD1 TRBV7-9 CASSLLGQGAYNEQFF TGTGCCAGCAGCTTACTGGGACAGGGGGCTTACAATGAGCAGTTCTTC
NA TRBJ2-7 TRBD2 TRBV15 CATSRDRGGYEQYF TGTGCCACCAGCAGAGATCGGGGGGGCTACGAGCAGTACTTC
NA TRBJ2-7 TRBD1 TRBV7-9 CASSLPAGTGTYEQYF TGTGCCAGCAGCTTGCCCGCCGGGACAGGGACCTACGAGCAGTACTTC
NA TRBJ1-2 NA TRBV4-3 CASSQDEWGPRYGYTF TGCGCCAGCAGCCAAGATGAGTGGGGGCCGCGTTATGGCTACACCTTC
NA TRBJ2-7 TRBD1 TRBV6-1 CASRTGTGDYEQYF TGTGCCAGCAGGACCGGGACAGGGGACTACGAGCAGTACTTC
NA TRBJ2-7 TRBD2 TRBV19 CASSISGSSYEQYF TGTGCCAGTAGTATAAGCGGGAGTTCCTACGAGCAGTACTTC
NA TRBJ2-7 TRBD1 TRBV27 CASARDRKNYEQYF TGTGCCAGCGCTAGGGACAGGAAAAACTACGAGCAGTACTTC